This T cell receptor beta chain was profiled in a study of early T cells in non-severe SARS-CoV-2 infection. Separate cDNA molecules each had unique molecular identifiers attached to them. From the 5' RACE reads, TCRdb called clonotypes with MiXCR, one entry per CDR3 protein. The table lists about 67,000 distinct CDR3 sequences, 11% of them singletons. CDR1 and CDR2 from the germline V gene are MGHRA and YSYEKL. V gave up 4 bases and J gave up 5 bases, with 24 bases separating them. This CDR3 is 17 amino acids long. The chain links TRBV4-1 to TRBJ2-7; D may be TRBD1 (5 bases). The clonotype was recovered from an adult who was a healthcare worker with PCR-confirmed SARS-CoV-2 infection or an uninfected control (not recorded which). The sample taken for sequencing was whole blood. DNA for the CDR3: TGCGCCAGCAGCCCCGGGCAGGGAAAGGACAAGCGCGACGAGCAGTACTTC. Amino acids: CASSPGQGKDKRDEQYF.